This TCR beta chain was observed in a study of cytomegalovirus exposure and HLA in healthy donors. Overall study: The 90 to 150 validation repertoires were produced on the same platform as the 550 to 700 repertoires of the first cohort. This was reported in a later analysis. Findings and limits, study-wide: Rare sequences made up most TCRs, while some public TCRs were found in many donors. Cytomegalovirus status was reportedly diagnosed by the classifier with high specificity and sensitivity. In the approximately 130 validation repertoires, about 94% of cluster scores exceeded 0, per a later analysis.

With regard to this clone: No antigen is known for it.

Measured with immunoSEQ multiplex PCR; TCRdb has only the in-frame clones, and not every one. Of around 70,000 clones in the sample, roughly 95% were seen once. This clonotype originated in a man between 18 and 29 years old in good health and CMV-seronegative. The sequenced sample consisted of PBMCs.

The CDR3 DNA is TGTGCCTGGAGCCGAGGGACAGGGGGGGAGCAGTACTTC. It yields the protein CAWSRGTGGEQYF. The gene calls are TRBV30 and TRBJ2-7; TRBD1 agrees at 11 bases. This CDR3 contains 13 residues. J gave up 7 bases and V 3 bases, and 5 bases lay outside the gene matches. The V gene's germline CDR1 is GTSNPN and CDR2 SVGIG (reference sequence).